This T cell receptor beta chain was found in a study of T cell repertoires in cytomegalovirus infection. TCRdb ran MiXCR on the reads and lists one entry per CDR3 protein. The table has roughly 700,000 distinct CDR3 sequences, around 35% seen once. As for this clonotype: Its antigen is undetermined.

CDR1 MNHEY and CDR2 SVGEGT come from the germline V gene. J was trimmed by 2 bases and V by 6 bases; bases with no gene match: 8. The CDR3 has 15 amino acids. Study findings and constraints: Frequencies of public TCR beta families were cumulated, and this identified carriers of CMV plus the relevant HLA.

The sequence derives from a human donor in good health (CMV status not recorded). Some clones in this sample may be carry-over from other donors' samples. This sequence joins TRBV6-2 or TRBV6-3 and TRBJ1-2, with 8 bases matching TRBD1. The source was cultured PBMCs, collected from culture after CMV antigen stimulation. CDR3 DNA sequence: TGTGCCAGCAGGGGACGACAGGGGACCAACTATGGCTACACCTTC. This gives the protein CASRGRQGTNYGYTF.